This T cell receptor (beta chain) came from a study of shared clonotypes between healthy human individuals. Profiling relied on immunoSEQ multiplex PCR, and the TCRdb table lists in-frame clones only, not all of them. The sample has 2 million to 2.5 million clones; 85% to 95% are singletons. With 5 bases removed from V and 3 bases from J, the gap between germline ends came to 8 bases. This CDR3 is built from 13 residues. Germline V gene lookup returns CDR1 SGHTA and CDR2 FQGTGA. The sequence came from a man younger than 35 in good health. Some clones in this sample may be carry-over from other donors' samples. The sample consisted of naive CD4+ T cells from PBMCs. Subset denoted: CD45RA+ positively selected. This sequence joins TRBV7-3 and TRBJ2-1; perhaps TRBD1 as D (5 bases). For the CDR3, the DNA is TGTGCCAGCAGCGCAGGGATCTACAATGAGCAGTTCTTC. Encoded protein: CASSAGIYNEQFF.